These 13 T cell receptor beta chains share one sample of origin, sequenced in a study of shared clonotypes between healthy human individuals. Sequencing used immunoSEQ multiplex PCR; TCRdb keeps in-frame clones, though not all of them. The profile shows approximately 95,000 clones, 65% to 70% of them singletons. Sequenced: memory CD8+ T cells sorted from blood. Subset given: CD45RO+ cells pooled with CCR7-negative TemRA cells. Receptor source: a man in his thirties or forties in good health.

This clone came up once. The rearrangement links TRBV7-2 to TRBJ1-1; D perhaps matches TRBD1 (6 bases). Germline lookup yields CDR1 SGHTA and CDR2 FQGNSA. There are 13 residues in the CDR3. Deletions cut 2 bases from V and 5 bases from J, with 9 bases between. The CDR3 here is CASSLRRGTEAFF. The CDR3 DNA is TGTGCCAGCAGCTTAAGGAGGGGGACTGAAGCTTTCTTT.

The rearrangement joins TRBV7-3 to TRBJ2-6; no definite D call. CDR1 is SGHTA and CDR2 is FQGTGA in the germline V gene. There are 16 residues in the CDR3. Deletions cut 1 base from V and 0 bases from J, with 7 bases between. Here the CDR3 DNA reads TGTGCCAGCAGCTTAATGAGCAGCTCTGGGGCCAACGTCCTGACTTTC. It encodes CASSLMSSSGANVLTF.

The CDR3 region has the DNA TGTGCCAGCAGTGAAGATCTAAATCAGCCCCAGCATTTT. It yields the protein CASSEDLNQPQHF. The chain carries TRBV2 and TRBJ1-5; D not certain. CDR1 SNHLY and CDR2 FYNNEI come from the germline V gene. CDR3 size: 13 residues. Trimming removed 1 base at V and 4 bases at J, with 5 bases between. Filled out from reference TRBV2 and TRBJ1-5, the complete variable domain reads EPEVTQTPSHQVTQMGQEVILRCVPISNHLYFYWYRQILGQKVEFLVSFYNNEISEKSEIFDDQFSVERPDGSNFTLKIRSTKLEDSAMYFCASSEDLNQPQHFGDGTRLSIL.

V gene TRBV5-6 combines with J gene TRBJ2-7; D is possibly TRBD2 (5 bases). Trimming left V 1 base short and J 4 bases short, with 9 bases between. Germline CDR1 and CDR2: SGHDT and YYEEEE. The CDR3 runs 13 residues. CDR3 protein: CASSLSGLYEQYF. Here the CDR3 DNA reads TGTGCCAGCAGCTTGTCAGGACTTTACGAGCAGTACTTC.

This chain connects TRBV28 to TRBJ2-1, with D perhaps matching TRBD2 (5 bases). The CDR3 length is 17 residues. V dropped 3 bases and J dropped 0 bases, with 15 bases sitting between them. The germline V gene encodes CDR1 MDHEN and CDR2 SYDVKM. The CDR3 sequence is CASSLDLRVSSYNEQFF. The CDR3 nucleotides read TGTGCCAGCAGTTTGGACCTGAGGGTGAGCTCCTACAATGAGCAGTTCTTC.

The gene calls are TRBV5-1 and TRBJ2-3, with no clear D. V lost 5 bases and J 5 bases, leaving 12 bases between the germline ends. Germline values: CDR1 SGHRS, CDR2 YFSETQ. The CDR3 spans 13 residues. The chain's CDR3 is CASRGAMGDTQYF. CDR3 nucleotides: TGCGCCAGCAGGGGTGCGATGGGAGATACGCAGTATTTT.

The chain employs TRBV9 and TRBJ1-2; 7 bases are a match to TRBD1. The CDR3 extends over 15 amino acids. Germline assignment: CDR1 SGDLS and CDR2 YYNGEE. Germline trimming cut 0 bases from V and 4 bases from J; bases unmatched to any gene: 6. The CDR3 loop reads CASSVDAGGFYGYTF. The CDR3 DNA reads TGTGCCAGCAGCGTAGATGCAGGGGGGTTCTATGGCTACACCTTC.

The chain joins TRBV7-2 to TRBJ2-7; 9 nucleotides agree with TRBD2. Germline values: CDR1 SGHTA, CDR2 FQGNSA. The CDR3 runs 15 residues. With V trimmed by 4 bases and J by 3 bases, 7 bases remained unmatched. The CDR3, as DNA: TGTGCCAGCAGCTGGGTCCCTAGCGGGAACTACGAGCAGTACTTC. Translation gives CASSWVPSGNYEQYF.

V and J are TRBV27 and TRBJ2-1; D not resolved. The germline V gene has CDR1 MNHEY and CDR2 SMNVEV (reference sequence). The length of the CDR3 is 12 residues. V shed 2 bases and J shed 9 bases, with 8 bases lying between them. CDR3 coding DNA: TGTGCCAGCAGTTTAAGGTGGGGTGAGCAGTTCTTC. Translated, it gives CASSLRWGEQFF.

The chain recombines TRBV11-1 with TRBJ1-5, with no clear D. CDR3 length equals 12 residues. CDR1 SGHAT and CDR2 FQDESV come from the germline V gene (reference sequence). Trimming left V 8 bases short and J 0 bases short, with 5 bases between. CDR3 DNA sequence: TGTGCCAGCGCCGATAGCAATCAGCCCCAGCATTTT. Amino acid sequence: CASADSNQPQHF.

V and J are TRBV4-1 and TRBJ2-5; 15 positions agree with TRBD2. CDR1 is MGHRA, CDR2 YSYEKL, per germline. The CDR3 is 16 amino acids. V gave up 6 bases and J gave up 2 bases; unmatched junction bases: 4. The CDR3 nucleotides read TGCGCCAGCAGACAGGGACTAGCGGGAGGACAAGAGACCCAGTACTTC. Translated: CASRQGLAGGQETQYF.

The rearrangement links TRBV27 to TRBJ2-2; D not resolved. V lost 0 bases and J lost 7, with 3 bases in between. The germline V gene encodes CDR1 MNHEY and CDR2 SMNVEV (reference sequence). CDR3 length: 12 residues. The CDR3, as DNA: TGTGCCAGCAGTTTATCGTTCGGGGAGCTGTTTTTT. Protein: CASSLSFGELFF.

A few counts support this clone. This CDR3 is CASSFLAEGVNEQFF. The CDR3 nucleotides are TGTGCCAGCAGTTTCCTAGCGGAGGGCGTCAATGAGCAGTTCTTC. The chain uses TRBV6-5 and TRBJ2-1; TRBD2 matches 7 bases. With 4 bases clipped from V and 6 bases from J, the junction kept 9 bases outside the gene matches. CDR1 is MNHEY, CDR2 SVGAGI, per germline. This CDR3 has 15 amino acids.